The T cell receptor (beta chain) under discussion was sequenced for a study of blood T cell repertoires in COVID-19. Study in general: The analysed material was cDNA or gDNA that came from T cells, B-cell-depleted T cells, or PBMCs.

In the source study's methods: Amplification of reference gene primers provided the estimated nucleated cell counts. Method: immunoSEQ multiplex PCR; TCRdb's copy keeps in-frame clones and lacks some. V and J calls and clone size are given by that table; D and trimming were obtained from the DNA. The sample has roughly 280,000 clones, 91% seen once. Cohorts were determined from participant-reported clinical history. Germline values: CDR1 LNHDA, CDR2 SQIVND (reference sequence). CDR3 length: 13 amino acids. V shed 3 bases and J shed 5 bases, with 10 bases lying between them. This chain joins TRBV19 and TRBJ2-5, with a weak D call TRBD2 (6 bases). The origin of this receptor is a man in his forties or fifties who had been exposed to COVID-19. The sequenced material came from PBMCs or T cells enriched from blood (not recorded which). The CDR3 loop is CASSMGGRETQYF. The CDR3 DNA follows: TGTGCCAGTAGTATGGGGGGTAGGGAGACCCAGTACTTC.